This record covers a single T cell receptor beta chain. The target antigen is unknown. Repertoires were generated with immunoSEQ multiplex PCR, while TCRdb's copy carries only in-frame clones and drops some. The sample comprises 30,000 to 35,000 clones, 90% to 95% of which are singletons, and more than 20% rests with the top ten. This sample stems from a study of OX40 agonist ivuxolimab in advanced cancers. Study at large: An agonistic anti-OX40 (CD134) antibody, ivuxolimab, was used to treat the patients. Partial response was recorded in three patients: one hepatocellular carcinoma and two cutaneous melanoma cases. The dose-escalation cohort was around 83% male, with a mean age of about 60 years, ranging about 23 to 90.

Germline V gives CDR1 SGHRS, CDR2 YFSETQ. V was pared by 6 bases and J by 4 bases, with 6 bases of the junction left unmatched. CDR3 length: 15 amino acids. Whole-study results and caveats: Among the nonresponders, some also had low normalized T-cell clonal expansion.

The sample consisted of CD4+ or CD8+ T cells sorted from blood, taken in a trial of the OX40 agonist ivuxolimab. This chain connects TRBV5-1 to TRBJ2-1, with 11 nucleotides matching TRBD2. The clonotype originates from an adult with an advanced solid tumor such as melanoma, head and neck, liver or kidney cancer. The DNA for the CDR3 is TGCGCCAGCACCCCGGGACTAGCGGCATACAATGAGCAGTTCTTC. Translated, it gives CASTPGLAAYNEQFF.